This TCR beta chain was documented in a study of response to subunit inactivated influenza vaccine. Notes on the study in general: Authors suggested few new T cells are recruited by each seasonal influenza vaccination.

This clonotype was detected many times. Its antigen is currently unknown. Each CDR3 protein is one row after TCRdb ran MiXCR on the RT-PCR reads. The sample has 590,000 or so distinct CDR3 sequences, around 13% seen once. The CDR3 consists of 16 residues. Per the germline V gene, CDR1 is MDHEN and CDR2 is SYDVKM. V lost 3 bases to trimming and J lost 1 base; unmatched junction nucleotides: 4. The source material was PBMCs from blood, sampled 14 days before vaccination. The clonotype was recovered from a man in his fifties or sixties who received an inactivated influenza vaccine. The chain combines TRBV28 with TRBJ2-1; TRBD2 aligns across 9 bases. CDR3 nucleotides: TGTGCCAGCAGTTTGCCTAGCGGGATTTCCTACAATGAGCAGTTCTTC. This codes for CASSLPSGISYNEQFF.